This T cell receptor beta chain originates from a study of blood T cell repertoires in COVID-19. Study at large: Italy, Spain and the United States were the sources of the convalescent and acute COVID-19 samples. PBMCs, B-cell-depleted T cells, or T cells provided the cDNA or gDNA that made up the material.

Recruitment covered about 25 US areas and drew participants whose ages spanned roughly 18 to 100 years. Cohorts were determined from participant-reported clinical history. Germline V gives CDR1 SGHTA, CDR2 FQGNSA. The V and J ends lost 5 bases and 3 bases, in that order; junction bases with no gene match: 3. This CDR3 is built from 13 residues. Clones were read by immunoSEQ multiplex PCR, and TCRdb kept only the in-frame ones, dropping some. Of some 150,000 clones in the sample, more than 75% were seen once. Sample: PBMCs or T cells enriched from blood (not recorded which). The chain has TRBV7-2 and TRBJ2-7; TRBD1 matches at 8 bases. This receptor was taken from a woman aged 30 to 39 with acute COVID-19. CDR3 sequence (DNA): TGTGCCAGCAGCATTGGACAGGGCTACGAGCAGTACTTC. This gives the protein CASSIGQGYEQYF. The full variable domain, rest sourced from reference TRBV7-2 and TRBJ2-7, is GAGVSQSPSNKVTEKGKDVELRCDPISGHTALYWYRQSLGQGLEFLIYFQGNSAPDKSGLPSDRFSAERTGGSVSTLTIQRTQQEDSAVYLCASSIGQGYEQYFGPGTRLTVT.